These T cell receptor beta chains were read from a single sample in a study of vaccination and CD4 T cells after COVID-19. Via MiXCR, TCRdb re-called the PCR reads, giving one row per CDR3 protein. This sample has about 2,500 distinct CDR3 sequences, with 35% to 50% found just once. For these TCRs, the target antigens are not known. Sample: CD4+ T cells from blood, cultured in vitro. These receptors were obtained from a human donor in good health. Both conserved end residues are part of each CDR3. Fields, in order: CDR3 length, D gene, clone size, J gene, V gene, CDR3 protein, CDR3 DNA. D genes are given only for firm matches. Expanded clones get a size class; other rows say once, few or many, or leave the size out.

>13|TRBD1|NA|TRBJ1-4|TRBV20-1
CSAPRQGGEKLFF
TGCAGTGCTCCTCGACAGGGAGGCGAAAAACTGTTTTTT
>15|TRBD1|NA|TRBJ1-2|TRBV2
CATTRDRGSVYGYTF
TGTGCCACAACCCGGGACAGGGGCTCGGTCTATGGCTACACCTTC
>16|NA|NA|TRBJ1-6|TRBV6-2/TRBV6-3
CASTLNMGLKNSPLHF
TGTGCCAGCACACTTAATATGGGACTGAAAAATTCACCCCTCCACTTT
>16|TRBD2|few|TRBJ2-2|TRBV27
CASSLSRLAVDGELFF
TGTGCCAGCAGTTTATCCCGACTAGCGGTAGACGGGGAGCTGTTTTTT
>16|TRBD2|NA|TRBJ2-3|TRBV24-1
CATSDLTSGSTDTQYF
TGTGCCACCAGTGACCTGACTAGCGGGAGTACAGATACGCAGTATTTT
>14|TRBD2|NA|TRBJ2-1|TRBV20-1
CSASPSGSYNEQFF
TGCAGTGCTAGTCCTAGCGGGAGCTACAATGAGCAGTTCTTC
>16|NA|NA|TRBJ2-7|TRBV4-1
CASSATPGTRTYEQYF
TGCGCCAGCAGCGCTACACCCGGGACAAGAACCTACGAGCAGTACTTC
>13|NA|NA|TRBJ1-5|TRBV5-1
CASSTMPNQPQHF
TGCGCCAGCAGCACCATGCCCAATCAGCCCCAGCATTTT
>13|NA|NA|TRBJ1-2|TRBV5-1
CASRLDTLYGYTF
TGCGCCAGCAGACTAGATACCCTCTATGGCTACACCTTC
>13|NA|NA|TRBJ1-1|TRBV2
CASRDQRGSEAFF
TGTGCCAGCAGGGACCAGAGGGGGTCTGAAGCTTTCTTT
>15|NA|NA|TRBJ2-1|TRBV7-7
CASSSGTAAYNEQFF
TGTGCCAGCAGCTCCGGGACCGCCGCCTACAATGAGCAGTTCTTC
>16|NA|NA|TRBJ2-7|TRBV4-1
CASSQDRGLHSYEQYF
TGCGCCAGCAGCCAAGATCGAGGGCTCCACTCCTACGAGCAGTACTTC
>13|TRBD1|few|TRBJ1-4|TRBV6-1
CASRGGQGEKLFF
TGTGCCAGCAGAGGGGGACAGGGTGAAAAACTGTTTTTT
>15|NA|few|TRBJ2-7|TRBV20-1
CSAPLPTGLDDEQYF
TGCAGTGCTCCCCTTCCGACCGGATTGGATGACGAGCAGTACTTC
>14|NA|NA|TRBJ2-5|TRBV2
CASSDGVARETQYF
TGTGCCAGCAGTGACGGGGTTGCCAGAGAGACCCAGTACTTC
>14|NA|NA|TRBJ2-3|TRBV6-5
CASSWAPDRDTQYF
TGTGCCAGCAGTTGGGCTCCCGACCGAGATACGCAGTATTTT
>15|TRBD1|NA|TRBJ1-2|TRBV5-4
CASSRKLGQAYGYTF
TGTGCCAGCAGCCGCAAATTGGGACAGGCCTATGGCTACACCTTC
>15|TRBD1|NA|TRBJ1-2|TRBV5-1
CASSSGGSANYGYTF
TGCGCCAGCAGCTCAGGGGGATCGGCTAACTATGGCTACACCTTC
>13|TRBD1|NA|TRBJ2-1|TRBV20-1
CSLQGAFTNEQFF
TGCAGCTTACAGGGGGCGTTTACCAATGAGCAGTTCTTC
>15|TRBD1|NA|TRBJ1-1|TRBV12-3/TRBV12-4
CASSLGQGMNTEAFF
TGTGCCAGCAGTTTAGGACAGGGGATGAACACTGAAGCTTTCTTT
>16|NA|few|TRBJ1-5|TRBV7-8
CASSLAGRSSNQPQHF
TGTGCCAGCAGCTTAGCGGGGCGGAGTAGCAATCAGCCCCAGCATTTT
>15|TRBD2|NA|TRBJ2-3|TRBV27
CASSLGRRGGSKQYF
TGTGCCAGCAGTTTAGGGAGGCGCGGGGGATCTAAGCAGTATTTT
>13|TRBD1|NA|TRBJ2-7|TRBV19
CASSIGTEYEQYF
TGTGCCAGTAGTATCGGGACAGAGTACGAGCAGTACTTC
>17|NA|few|TRBJ1-1|TRBV29-1
CSVERGDGLRANTEAFF
TGCAGCGTTGAGAGGGGGGATGGACTTAGGGCGAACACTGAAGCTTTCTTT